The 25 T cell receptor beta chains presented below share a single source sample, sequenced in a study of blood T cell repertoires in COVID-19. Generated by immunoSEQ multiplex PCR, the TCRdb table keeps only in-frame clones and is missing some. The sample has under 150,000 clones; approximately 85% are singletons. The sample consisted of peripheral blood. The receptors here all came from a woman aged 55-70 years with COVID-19, enrolled during active disease.

The sample holds one count of this clone. The V and J genes are TRBV19 and TRBJ2-7, with TRBD1 matching over 8 bases. Germline CDR1 and CDR2: LNHDA and SQIVND (reference sequence). The CDR3 extends over 15 amino acids. The V and J ends lost 6 bases and 2 bases, in that order; junction bases with no gene match: 9. The CDR3 spells CASSVRDRGAYEQYF. The DNA for the CDR3 is TGTGCCAGTAGCGTTAGAGACAGGGGTGCCTACGAGCAGTACTTC. The full variable domain, in which reference TRBV19 and TRBJ2-7 provide the parts outside the CDR3, is DGGITQSPKYLFRKEGQNVTLSCEQNLNHDAMYWYRQDPGQGLRLIYYSQIVNDFQKGDIAEGYSVSREKKESFPLTVTSAQKNPTAFYLCASSVRDRGAYEQYFGPGTRLTVT.

This chain connects TRBV7-2 to TRBJ2-1; perhaps TRBD2 as D (6 bases). Germline V gene data show CDR1 as SGHTA and CDR2 as FQGNSA. V was shortened by 1 base and J by 14 bases, with 12 bases between the two germline ends. The CDR3 sequence is 12 residues long. The DNA of the CDR3 is TGTGCCAGCAGCTTAGGGGGGAGGAGGGAGTTCTTC. It translates to CASSLGGRREFF.

The chain uses TRBV13 and TRBJ2-3, with 11 positions matching TRBD2. V shed 4 bases, J shed 1 base, and the junction held 10 bases outside the gene matches. This CDR3 is built from 18 residues. Germline CDR1 and CDR2: PRHDT and FYEKMQ (reference sequence). The CDR3 coding sequence is TGTGCCAGCAGCTGGTACACTAGCGGGGGAAGGGGCACAGATACGCAGTATTTT. The encoded protein is CASSWYTSGGRGTDTQYF.

CDR3 sequence reads: CASRPTGAFEQFF. CDR3 nucleotide sequence: TGTGCCAGCAGGCCGACTGGGGCGTTTGAGCAGTTCTTC. The chain carries TRBV7-9 and TRBJ2-1, with D perhaps matching TRBD1 (5 bases). Trimming took off 6 bases at V and 9 bases at J, with 15 bases between the two ends. The CDR3 runs 13 residues. Germline loops: CDR1 SEHNR, CDR2 FQNEAQ (reference sequence).

The V gene is TRBV6-5, the J gene TRBJ1-5; 8 positions agree with TRBD1. This CDR3 spans 14 amino acids. Germline CDR1 reads MNHEY; CDR2 reads SVGAGI. Trimming cost V 2 bases and J 6 bases; bases outside gene matches: 3. This CDR3 is CASSYRQGRQPQHF. DNA for the CDR3: TGTGCCAGCAGTTACAGACAGGGGCGTCAGCCCCAGCATTTT.

The CDR3 DNA is TGTGCTAGTGGTTTGGGACAGGGGCAACAAGAGACCCAGTACTTC. Encoded protein: CASGLGQGQQETQYF. The J gene is TRBJ2-5, the V gene TRBV12-5; 8 bases agree with TRBD1. Germline CDR1 LGHNT, CDR2 FRNRAP. The junction had 3 bases not matched to a gene; V was cut back by 1 base and J by 2 bases. The CDR3 has 15 amino acids.

This sequence joins TRBV6-5 and TRBJ1-2; 7 bases are a match to TRBD1. This CDR3 comprises 13 residues. CDR1 MNHEY and CDR2 SVGAGI come from the germline V gene. V lost 6 bases to trimming and J lost 6 bases; unmatched junction nucleotides: 7. The CDR3 is CASSPTGADGYTF. CDR3 DNA: TGTGCCAGCAGCCCCACAGGGGCGGATGGCTACACCTTC.

This clone was detected only a few times. The chain recombines TRBV7-6 with TRBJ1-1; D perhaps matches TRBD1 (5 bases). With 4 bases removed from V and 1 base from J, the gap between germline ends came to 13 bases. The germline V gene has CDR1 SGHVS and CDR2 FNYEAQ. The length of the CDR3 is 15 residues. CDR3 sequence (DNA): TGTGCCAGCAGCTCCAGGGAATCGTGGAACACTGAAGCTTTCTTT. It specifies CASSSRESWNTEAFF.

The chain uses TRBV19 and TRBJ1-1; 9 nucleotides agree with TRBD1. The CDR3 runs to 16 residues. Germline trimming cut 6 bases from V and 3 bases from J; bases unmatched to any gene: 11. Germline CDR1 reads LNHDA; CDR2 reads SQIVND (reference sequence). Here the CDR3 reads CASRRDRADPDTEAFF. The CDR3 nucleotides are TGTGCCAGTAGAAGGGACAGGGCGGACCCGGACACTGAAGCTTTCTTT.

The chain is built from TRBV3-1 (or the pseudogene TRBV3-2) and TRBJ2-3; D unresolved. The germline gives CDR1 LGHDT, CDR2 YNNKEL (reference sequence). CDR3 size: 12 residues. Between the trimmed V and J ends, which lost 6 bases and 5 bases, there was a span of 9 bases. CDR3 coding DNA: TGTGCCAGCAGACTCTCGGGAGATACGCAGTATTTT. This translates into CASRLSGDTQYF.

The V gene is TRBV18, the J gene TRBJ2-4; the match to TRBD2 covers 12 bases. Germline loops: CDR1 KGHSH, CDR2 LQKENI. The CDR3 loop spans 15 amino acids. J was trimmed by 5 bases and V by 6 bases; bases with no gene match: 5. In nucleotides, the CDR3 is TGTGCCAGCTCCGCGACTAGCGGGGGCCAAAACATTCAGTACTTC. It translates to CASSATSGGQNIQYF.

The chain is built from TRBV19 and TRBJ1-2; TRBD1 is a possible D gene (6 bases). CDR3 length equals 14 residues. Germline CDR1 reads LNHDA; CDR2 reads SQIVND (reference sequence). Between the trimmed V and J ends, which lost 0 bases and 12 bases, there was a span of 17 bases. The CDR3 DNA is TGTGCCAGTAGTATAGATCCGCAGGGGCGGCACGACACCTTC. Its protein is CASSIDPQGRHDTF.

The rearrangement uses TRBV9 and TRBJ2-7, with 7 bases identical to TRBD2. The CDR3 spans 13 residues. Germline trimming cut 3 bases from V and 6 bases from J; bases unmatched to any gene: 6. Germline V CDR1 and CDR2: SGDLS, YYNGEE. The chain's CDR3 is CASSAGAGREQYF. The CDR3 nucleotides read TGTGCCAGCAGCGCCGGAGCGGGGCGCGAGCAGTACTTC.

This rearrangement joins TRBV6-1 to TRBJ2-1; 7 bases are shared with TRBD1. CDR1 and CDR2 (germline): MNHNS, SASEGT. V dropped 4 bases and J dropped 0; count of bases not matched to a gene: 12. The CDR3 has 18 residues. The chain's CDR3 is CASSVPRDSKSSYNEQFF. DNA of the CDR3: TGTGCCAGCAGTGTACCCAGGGACAGCAAGAGCTCCTACAATGAGCAGTTCTTC.

The sample holds one count of this clone. As DNA, the CDR3 is TGTGCCAGCAGTGATCCCCACAGGGGGGGAACCTACGAGCAGTACTTC. It yields the protein CASSDPHRGGTYEQYF. The chain carries TRBV25-1 and TRBJ2-7; D is perhaps TRBD1 (8 bases). V shed 3 bases and J shed 2 bases, with 17 bases lying between them. CDR1 and CDR2 (germline): MGHDK, SYGVNS. The CDR3 has 16 residues.

V gene TRBV10-3 combines with J gene TRBJ2-7; 8 positions agree with TRBD2. Germline loops: CDR1 ENHRY, CDR2 SYGVKD. The trim removed 6 bases at V and 2 bases at J, leaving 12 bases unmatched. The CDR3 is made up of 16 amino acids. CDR3 DNA sequence: TGTGCCATCAGCGCCCCCGATGGCGGGGGGACCTACGAGCAGTACTTC. This sequence encodes CAISAPDGGGTYEQYF.

This clone has only a few counts. This sequence joins TRBV20-1 and TRBJ2-3; possibly TRBD1 for D (5 bases). V was cut by 3 bases and J by 1 base, with 11 bases left in between. Per germline, CDR1 DFQATT and CDR2 SNEGSKA (reference sequence). The CDR3 is made up of 14 amino acids. Written as DNA, the CDR3 is TGCAGTGCTAGTTGGGGCAGGGGCACAGATACGCAGTATTTT. Translated, it gives CSASWGRGTDTQYF.

V usage is TRBV3-1 (or the pseudogene TRBV3-2) and J usage is TRBJ2-1; D ambiguous. CDR3 length: 13 residues. Trimming took off 2 bases at V and 5 bases at J, with 7 bases between the two ends. Per the germline V gene, CDR1 is LGHDT and CDR2 is YNNKEL (reference sequence). CDR3 coding DNA: TGTGCCAGCAGCCAAACAGCAAACAATGAGCAGTTCTTC. Encoded protein: CASSQTANNEQFF.

In its sample, this clone was seen once. The gene calls are TRBV29-1 and TRBJ1-1, with no clear D. This CDR3 has 11 amino acids. Trimming took 3 bases from V and 2 from J, leaving 4 bases between them. In germline, CDR1 is SQVTM, CDR2 ANQGSEA. This CDR3 is CSVDYNTEAFF. CDR3 nucleotide sequence: TGCAGCGTTGACTACAACACTGAAGCTTTCTTT.

The chain couples TRBV27 to TRBJ2-1, with D maybe TRBD2 (6 bases). Trimming cost V 2 bases and J 2 bases, with 10 bases left between them. CDR1 and CDR2 (germline): MNHEY, SMNVEV (reference sequence). The CDR3 sequence is 15 residues long. DNA of the CDR3: TGTGCCAGCAGTTTAGGAGGGGTGGCCTACAATGAGCAGTTCTTC. Translated: CASSLGGVAYNEQFF.

The V call is TRBV15, the J call TRBJ1-2; TRBD1 might be the D (5 bases). V was shortened by 0 bases and J by 7 bases, with 6 bases between the two germline ends. Germline lookup yields CDR1 LNHNV and CDR2 YYDKDF (reference sequence). CDR3 length equals 12 residues. The CDR3 DNA follows: TGTGCCACCAGCAGAGACCAGGGTGGCTACACCTTC. This encodes CATSRDQGGYTF.

The chain is built from TRBV11-2 and TRBJ2-2; TRBD2 aligns across 9 bases. CDR3 length equals 14 residues. In germline, CDR1 is SGHAT, CDR2 FQNNGV. Trimming at V came to 3 bases and at J to 6 bases, leaving 2 bases not matched to a gene. This CDR3 is CASSFPSGAGELFF. CDR3 in DNA: TGTGCCAGCAGCTTTCCTAGCGGGGCCGGGGAGCTGTTTTTT.

This rearrangement joins TRBV15 to TRBJ1-2, with a tentative D call TRBD1 (5 bases). The CDR3 is 15 residues long. The germline V gene has CDR1 LNHNV and CDR2 YYDKDF (reference sequence). Trimming took 5 bases from V and 2 from J, leaving 15 bases between them. CDR3 in amino acids: CATSGGTGGNYGYTF. The CDR3 DNA is TGTGCCACCAGCGGAGGTACGGGGGGAAACTATGGCTACACCTTC.

The V gene is TRBV10-2, the J gene TRBJ2-7, with a possible D match to TRBD1 (5 bases). Germline V lookup: CDR1 WSHSY, CDR2 SAAADI. This CDR3 region has 14 residues. Trimming pared 0 bases from V and 4 bases from J, leaving 10 bases between. CDR3 sequence: CASSESTEKYEQYF. Written as DNA, the CDR3 is TGCGCCAGCAGTGAGTCGACAGAAAAGTACGAGCAGTACTTC.

V is TRBV20-1 and J is TRBJ1-4, with 9 bases that match TRBD1. CDR1 and CDR2 from the germline V gene are DFQATT and SNEGSKA (reference sequence). The trim removed 8 bases at V and 10 bases at J, leaving 5 bases unmatched. CDR3 length: 11 residues. CDR3 sequence reads: CSPGQGGKLFF. The CDR3 region has the DNA TGCAGTCCGGGACAGGGTGGAAAACTGTTTTTT.